The 12 T cell receptor beta chains in this list originate from one sample, sequenced in a study of Graves' ophthalmopathy and Graves' hyperthyroidism. As the template, RNA transcripts were used to amplify TCR beta CDR3 regions. First-round RT-PCR used HTBI primers; second-round multiplex PCR followed. Each CDR3 protein gets one entry after TCRdb re-called the multiplex PCR reads with MiXCR. In the table there are roughly 700,000 distinct CDR3 sequences, roughly two fifths of which are singletons. Source material: peripheral blood. The receptors here all came from an adult man with Graves' ophthalmopathy.

Many counts were recorded for this clonotype. The V call is TRBV2, the J call TRBJ2-2; D is ambiguous. The CDR3 consists of 13 residues. The ends were cut back, 6 bases at V and 7 bases at J, with 12 bases in the middle. Germline CDR1 reads SNHLY; CDR2 reads FYNNEI. CDR3 in amino acids: CASRSRGIGELFF. The CDR3 region has the DNA TGTGCCAGCAGGTCGCGTGGTATCGGGGAGCTGTTTTTT.

In this sample, this clonotype turned up many times. The chain links TRBV7-9 to TRBJ1-2, with D perhaps TRBD1 (6 bases). CDR1 SEHNR and CDR2 FQNEAQ come from the germline V gene (reference sequence). The CDR3 has 15 residues. V dropped 4 bases and J dropped 2 bases, with 14 bases sitting between them. CDR3 DNA sequence: TGTGCCAGCAGCTCCTCGACAGGATTGAACTATGGCTACACCTTC. It translates to CASSSSTGLNYGYTF. The full variable domain, completed using reference TRBV7-9 and TRBJ1-2, is DTGVSQNPRHKITKRGQNVTFRCDPISEHNRLYWYRQTLGQGPEFLTYFQNEAQLEKSRLLSDRFSAERPKGSFSTLEIQRTEQGDSAMYLCASSSSTGLNYGYTFGSGTRLTVV.

This clonotype has just a few counts. Sequence at one end of the junction differs from germline and may be a read error. The chain combines TRBV19 with TRBJ2-2, with D possibly TRBD1 on 6 matching bases. Germline CDR1 reads LNHDA; CDR2 reads SQIVND (reference sequence). There are 15 residues in the CDR3. The CDR3 spells CASRRLGQNTGELFF. CDR3 nucleotides: TGTGCCAGTAGACGTCTCGGACAGAACACCGGTGAGCTGTTTTTT.

A word on this clonotype: This may arise from a read error, as a much more abundant clone is one base away. The chain is built from TRBV29-1 and TRBJ1-2, with D possibly TRBD1 on 5 matching bases. V lost 5 bases to trimming and J lost 10 bases, with 17 bases between them. Per germline, CDR1 SQVTM and CDR2 ANQGSEA. The CDR3 consists of 12 residues. CDR3 nucleotide sequence: TGCAGCGTTAAAAGGGGTGGGGATGACTACACCTTC. This sequence encodes CSVKRGGDDYTF.

In the case of this clonotype: Since a much larger clone is just one base distant, this may be a read error. The CDR3 coding sequence is TGTGCCACCAGTGGCGGTCAGCCCCAGCATTTT. It is translated as CATSGGQPQHF. The chain carries TRBV24-1 and TRBJ1-5; unclear D gene. The CDR3 runs to 11 residues. V was clipped by 5 bases and J by 6 bases, with 4 bases between them. From germline, CDR1 is KGHDR and CDR2 SFDVKD.

This rearrangement joins TRBV7-9 to TRBJ2-5; D gene ambiguous. V was shortened by 6 bases and J by 1 base, with 15 bases between the two germline ends. Germline values: CDR1 SEHNR, CDR2 FQNEAQ (reference sequence). This CDR3 has 15 residues. The chain's CDR3 is CASSLGPRSQETQYF. In DNA, the CDR3 is TGTGCCAGCAGTCTAGGACCGAGATCCCAAGAGACCCAGTACTTC.

This chain connects TRBV19 to TRBJ1-5; 11 nucleotides align to TRBD1. Germline CDR1 is LNHDA and CDR2 is SQIVND (reference sequence). The CDR3 has 18 amino acids. Trimming removed 10 bases from V and 5 bases from J; junction bases left unmatched: 19. The CDR3 DNA reads TGTGCCAACAAACTTTACCGGGACAGGGGGTATCTTTATCAGCCCCAGCATTTT. This codes for CANKLYRDRGYLYQPQHF.

This clonotype was observed a few times. The chain is built from TRBV20-1 and TRBJ1-2; no firm D call. V lost 3 bases and J 6 bases, leaving 11 bases between the germline ends. The CDR3 has 12 amino acids. Germline V gene lookup returns CDR1 DFQATT and CDR2 SNEGSKA (reference sequence). CDR3 in DNA: TGCAGTGCTAGGCGTCCACAACATGGCTACACCTTC. Translation gives CSARRPQHGYTF.

This clonotype was observed once. At one boundary the junction diverges from the germline segment, which might be a read error. The gene calls are TRBV10-3 and TRBJ1-3; D possibly corresponds to TRBD1 (5 bases). This CDR3 is built from 16 residues. CDR1 ENHRY and CDR2 SYGVKD come from the germline V gene. This chain's CDR3 is CASSYSLGVAGNTIYF. The DNA for the CDR3 is TGTGCCAGCAGTTACTCGTTGGGGGTGGCTGGAAACACCATATATTTT.

The chain's CDR3 is CASSQDGAGGYTF. In DNA form, the CDR3 reads TGCGCCAGCAGCCAAGATGGGGCAGGGGGCTACACCTTC. The V and J genes are TRBV4-1 and TRBJ1-2, with TRBD1 as a possible D gene (5 bases). The germline V gene has CDR1 MGHRA and CDR2 YSYEKL. This CDR3 has 13 amino acids. V lost 0 bases and J lost 8, with 10 bases in between.

The rearrangement joins TRBV2 to TRBJ1-2; no clear D gene. The CDR3 spans 13 residues. The V end was cut by 4 bases, the J end by 4 bases, with 10 bases between. The V gene's germline CDR1 is SNHLY and CDR2 FYNNEI. The CDR3 DNA is TGTGCCAGCAGTGGGCGCCAGCTCTATGGCTACACCTTC. Translated: CASSGRQLYGYTF.

J is TRBJ1-3 and V is TRBV5-1; TRBD1 aligns across 7 bases. J was trimmed by 7 bases and V by 2 bases; bases with no gene match: 6. The CDR3 is 14 residues long. The germline V gene has CDR1 SGHRS and CDR2 YFSETQ. The CDR3 protein is CASSLWDSENTIYF. For the CDR3, the DNA is TGCGCCAGCAGCTTATGGGACAGTGAGAACACCATATATTTT.